These T cell receptor beta chains were read from a single sample in a study of blood T cells in healthy people across ages. TCRdb reprocessed the 5' RACE reads via MiXCR and lists one record per CDR3 protein. Here the sample spans around 1,900,000 distinct CDR3 sequences, roughly two fifths being singletons. The specimen sequenced was blood. These receptors were taken from a human donor in good health. Both conserved end residues are part of each CDR3. D genes are given only for firm matches. Some rows have no size entry. The others give once, few or many, or a class for an expanded clone.

TRBJ1-6 | - | few | TRBV5-1 | TGCGCCAGCAGCTTGGCAGGGGCCACCTACAATAATTCACCCCTCCACTTT | CASSLAGATYNNSPLHF
TRBJ1-1 | - | few | TRBV2 | TGTGCCAGCAGTCCCACCGCCGAGGCTTTCTTT | CASSPTAEAFF
TRBJ2-5 | - | once | TRBV4-1 | TGCGCCAGCAGCCAAGTGGGGGGCGAACAAGAGACCCAGTACTTC | CASSQVGGEQETQYF
TRBJ2-5 | TRBD1 | - | TRBV9 | TGTGCCAGCAGCGCCAATGGACAGGGTAAAGAGACCCAGTACTTC | CASSANGQGKETQYF
TRBJ2-2 | - | - | TRBV7-2 | TGTGCCAGCAGCTTAGCTCGAACAGGGTCAACCGGGGAGCTGTTTTTT | CASSLARTGSTGELFF
TRBJ2-7 | TRBD1 | - | TRBV11-2 | TGTGCCAGCAGCTTAATATCGGGACAGGGGATCTTCGAGCAGTACTTC | CASSLISGQGIFEQYF
TRBJ2-3 | TRBD2 | few | TRBV12-3/TRBV12-4 | TGTGCCAGCAGTAGCGGGGGGGTTAAAGATACGCAGTATTTT | CASSSGGVKDTQYF
TRBJ1-6 | - | - | TRBV20-1 | TGCAGTGCCCCCTCCGGGACTTTAGCACCCCTCCACTTT | CSAPSGTLAPLHF
TRBJ2-1 | TRBD2 | few | TRBV5-1 | TGCGCCAGCAGCCCTCGGCGGGGGTTCCTCAATGAGCAGTTCTTC | CASSPRRGFLNEQFF
TRBJ2-5 | - | few | TRBV5-1 | TGCGCCAGCAGCCCCAATCAGGGGAGCGTAGAGACCCAGTACTTC | CASSPNQGSVETQYF
TRBJ1-1 | - | - | TRBV27 | TGTGCCAGCAGTTTATTCCGGGGGCGGACTGAAGCTTTCTTT | CASSLFRGRTEAFF
TRBJ1-5 | TRBD1 | - | TRBV6-5 | TGTGCCAGCAGTTACTCACTCAGGCAGGGGGCGGTGAGTCAGCCCCAGCATTTT | CASSYSLRQGAVSQPQHF
TRBJ2-3 | TRBD1 | - | TRBV3-1 | TGTGCCAGCAGCCAAGTGGGGACAGGGGTTGGAGATACGCAGTATTTT | CASSQVGTGVGDTQYF
TRBJ2-5 | - | few | TRBV12-3/TRBV12-4 | TGTGCCAGCAGTTTATGGGGGCAGGAGCAGTACTTC | CASSLWGQEQYF
TRBJ2-2 | - | - | TRBV29-1 | TGCAGCGTTGAGGGGGAGACCGGGGAGCTGTTTTTT | CSVEGETGELFF
TRBJ1-2 | - | - | TRBV7-2 | TGTGCCAGCAGCCCCTACCTGGAGGGGTATGGCTACACCTTC | CASSPYLEGYGYTF
TRBJ2-3 | TRBD2 | - | TRBV9 | TGTGCCAGCAGCGTGAAGATAACTAGCGGGGTGGATACGCAGTATTTT | CASSVKITSGVDTQYF
TRBJ1-1 | - | - | TRBV7-9 | TGTGCCAGCAGCCCCAATGGGGGGGACATTATCACTGAAGCTTTCTTT | CASSPNGGDIITEAFF
TRBJ1-1 | TRBD1 | few | TRBV5-1 | TGCGCCAGCAGCCCCCGACAGGGGGCGGCGAGGAACACTGAAGCTTTCTTT | CASSPRQGAARNTEAFF
TRBJ1-6 | - | once | TRBV25-1 | TGTGCCAGCAGTGCACTCTCCCCTGGACAGAACTCACCCCTCCACTTT | CASSALSPGQNSPLHF
TRBJ2-5 | - | - | TRBV18 | TGTGCCAGCTCACCAAGCGGACACGAAAAAGAGACCCAGTACTTC | CASSPSGHEKETQYF
TRBJ1-2 | TRBD1 | - | TRBV4-3 | TGCGCCAGCAGCCAAGACCAGGGGGAAACTTATGGCTACACCTTC | CASSQDQGETYGYTF
TRBJ2-1 | - | - | TRBV13 | TGTGCCGGCAGCACACGGACAGCACACAATGAGCAGTTCTTC | CAGSTRTAHNEQFF
TRBJ2-1 | - | - | TRBV30 | TGTGCCTGGAGGTTGGTTAGGGCTGGTGGGCAGTTCTTC | CAWRLVRAGGQFF
TRBJ2-1 | - | few | TRBV5-1 | TGCGCCAGCAGCACTAGCATCCATGAGCAGTTCTTC | CASSTSIHEQFF
TRBJ1-1 | TRBD1 | - | TRBV5-6 | TGTGCCAGCAGCCTCGGCACAGGGGTCTCGAACACTGAAGCTTTCTTT | CASSLGTGVSNTEAFF
TRBJ2-3 | - | - | TRBV29-1 | TGCAGCGTTGAACAGAGATACACAGATACGCAGTATTTT | CSVEQRYTDTQYF
TRBJ1-1 | TRBD1 | - | TRBV6-6 | TGTGCCAGCAGTCCCCTGGACAGGGAACTTTGGAACACTGAAGCTTTCTTT | CASSPLDRELWNTEAFF
TRBJ1-5 | TRBD1 | - | TRBV7-2 | TGTGCCAGCAGCCCCGGGACAGGGCGACGAGAGCCCCAGCATTTT | CASSPGTGRREPQHF
TRBJ2-1 | - | - | TRBV6-4 | TGTGCCAGCAGTGACCAACCGCTAGGGAGCTCCTGCAATGAGCAGTTCTTC | CASSDQPLGSSCNEQFF
TRBJ1-2 | - | - | TRBV20-1 | TGCAGTGCTCTACCATGGGGGGGGAGCTACACCTTC | CSALPWGGSYTF
TRBJ1-6 | TRBD1 | few | TRBV29-1 | TGCAGCGTTATTACAGGGGGCGGAAACTCACCCCTCCACTTT | CSVITGGGNSPLHF
TRBJ1-2 | TRBD1 | few | TRBV5-1 | TGCGCCAGCAGCGATGGACAGGGAGGAATTGGCTACACCTTC | CASSDGQGGIGYTF
TRBJ2-3 | TRBD2 | once | TRBV24-1 | TGTGCCACTCGCTCTAGCGGTGATACGCAGTATTTT | CATRSSGDTQYF
TRBJ2-7 | - | - | TRBV20-1 | TGCAGTGCTGGGGACCATGGCGGCCCCAGCTCCTACGAGCAGTACTTC | CSAGDHGGPSSYEQYF
TRBJ2-1 | - | - | TRBV6-2/TRBV6-3 | TGTGCCAGCAGACCGTCAGGATGGGGAGCCTGCAGTGAGCAGTTCTTC | CASRPSGWGACSEQFF
TRBJ2-3 | - | few | TRBV6-1 | TGTGCCAGCAAGGACATTTCAGGCCCTAGCACAGATACGCAGTATTTT | CASKDISGPSTDTQYF
TRBJ1-2 | - | - | TRBV6-1 | TGTGCCAGCAGTAACCCGGGAGCTAACTATGGCTACACCTTC | CASSNPGANYGYTF
TRBJ2-5 | - | few | TRBV29-1 | TGCAGCGTTGTTTACGGGGGCACCCAAGAGACCCAGTACTTC | CSVVYGGTQETQYF
TRBJ2-1 | - | many | TRBV29-1 | TGCAGCGTTGAAGACGGGGTAGCGTTGCAGTTCTTC | CSVEDGVALQFF
TRBJ2-2 | - | - | TRBV7-7 | TGTGCCAGCAGCTTAGATTGGACCGGGGAGCTGTTTTTT | CASSLDWTGELFF
TRBJ2-5 | TRBD1 | few | TRBV5-1 | TGCGCCAGCAGCCTAAGTAACCGACAGGGAGAGACCCAGTACTTC | CASSLSNRQGETQYF
TRBJ2-3 | - | - | TRBV3-1 | TGTGCCAGCAGCCAAGCGGTGGAGCTCTTCACAGATACGCAGTATTTT | CASSQAVELFTDTQYF
TRBJ2-5 | - | - | TRBV6-2/TRBV6-3 | TGTGCCAGCAGTTACAATTTTATGGCAGGGAAAGAGACCCAGTACTTC | CASSYNFMAGKETQYF
TRBJ2-3 | TRBD2 | - | TRBV4-1 | TGCGCCAGCAGCCAAGATGGGGCCGGGGGGGTGTCAGATACGCAGTATTTT | CASSQDGAGGVSDTQYF
TRBJ2-7 | TRBD1 | many | TRBV29-1 | TGCAGCGTCGCAGGGGACAGCTCCTACGAGCAGTACTTC | CSVAGDSSYEQYF
TRBJ2-7 | - | - | TRBV15 | TGTGCCACCAGCAGAGGTCCAGCGAGCTCCTACGAGCAGTACTTC | CATSRGPASSYEQYF
TRBJ2-1 | - | - | TRBV14 | TGTGCCAGCAGCCTCCGGGGGTCCCACAATGAGCAGTTCTTC | CASSLRGSHNEQFF
TRBJ1-2 | TRBD1 | once | TRBV20-1 | TGCAGTGCTAGAGATGGGACAGGAGTAAACTATGGCTACACCTTC | CSARDGTGVNYGYTF
TRBJ2-5 | - | - | TRBV15 | TGTGCCTCCAGCAGAGGGGCGGTACAAGAGACCCAGTACTTC | CASSRGAVQETQYF
TRBJ2-4 | - | few | TRBV2 | TGTGCCAGCAGTGAAGGAAGGGGTTACATTCAGTACTTC | CASSEGRGYIQYF
TRBJ2-3 | TRBD1 | - | TRBV28 | TGTGCCAGCAGTGTCGCGATGACAGGGGTGGTGAGTACGCAGTATTTT | CASSVAMTGVVSTQYF
TRBJ1-1 | - | once | TRBV11-2 | TGTGCCAGCAGCTTGGGGTTTATCGGGAGAGCTTTCTTT | CASSLGFIGRAFF
TRBJ2-1 | - | - | TRBV5-5 | TGTGCCAGCAGCTTCGCCGTCGACCCGGTCGATGAGCAGTTCTTC | CASSFAVDPVDEQFF
TRBJ1-4 | - | - | TRBV5-1 | TGCGCCAGCAGCTTTGAGCCCCGCAGCTCGTCGGGGAAACTGTTTTTT | CASSFEPRSSSGKLFF
TRBJ2-7 | - | - | TRBV5-1 | TGCGCCAGCAGCCCCGTTAGGGGCAGGGGTCACGGAATCTACGAGCAGTACTTC | CASSPVRGRGHGIYEQYF
TRBJ2-3 | - | - | TRBV7-2 | TGTGCCAGCAGCTCTCAGGTGGAGATCTCCTACGAGCAGTATTTT | CASSSQVEISYEQYF